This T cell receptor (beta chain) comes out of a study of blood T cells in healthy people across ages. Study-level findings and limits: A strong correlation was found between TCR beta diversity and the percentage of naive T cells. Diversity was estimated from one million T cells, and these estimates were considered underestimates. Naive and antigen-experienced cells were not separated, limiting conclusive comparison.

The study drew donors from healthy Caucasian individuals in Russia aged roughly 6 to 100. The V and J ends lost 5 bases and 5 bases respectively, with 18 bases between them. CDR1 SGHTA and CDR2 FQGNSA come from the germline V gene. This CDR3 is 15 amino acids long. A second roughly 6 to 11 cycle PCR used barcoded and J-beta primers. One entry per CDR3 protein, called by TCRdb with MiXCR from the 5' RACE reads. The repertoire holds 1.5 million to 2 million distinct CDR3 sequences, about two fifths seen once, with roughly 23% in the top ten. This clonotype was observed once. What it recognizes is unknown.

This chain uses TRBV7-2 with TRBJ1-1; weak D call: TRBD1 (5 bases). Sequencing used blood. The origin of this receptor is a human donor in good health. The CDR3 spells CASSPSSPRQTEAFF. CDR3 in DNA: TGTGCCAGCAGCCCCTCATCCCCCCGACAGACTGAAGCTTTCTTT.